The following is a T cell receptor beta chain sequence with its context. The assay was immunoSEQ multiplex PCR, and TCRdb's table has in-frame clones only and misses some. The sample records 360,000 or so clones, just under 90% being singletons. CDR1 MNHEY and CDR2 SVGAGI come from the germline V gene. CDR3 length: 12 residues. V lost 8 bases to trimming and J lost 7 bases, with 15 bases between them. This sample stems from a study of blood T cell repertoires in COVID-19. The overall study: Sites across the United States, Italy and Spain contributed samples from acute and convalescent COVID-19. PBMCs, B-cell-depleted T cells, or T cells were the source of the cDNA or gDNA that made up the material.

Categorization into cohorts depended on clinical history that participants reported. Recovered status applied to Cohort 3 donors who had two consecutive negative PCRs. It also applied to those with clearance or with symptom resolution. The chain has TRBV6-5 and TRBJ2-7; D remains ambiguous. Material: PBMCs or T cells enriched from blood (not recorded which). This receptor was identified in a woman in her twenties or thirties who had recovered from COVID-19. CDR3 sequence reads: CASGWSGREQYF. The CDR3 coding sequence is TGTGCCAGCGGGTGGTCGGGTCGAGAGCAGTACTTC.